The T cell receptor (beta chain) described here comes from a study of shared clonotypes between healthy human individuals. Running of the assay took place at deep level. Every subset's genomic DNA went evenly onto several immunoSEQ plates. Profiled with immunoSEQ multiplex PCR; TCRdb holds only in-frame clones, not every one. The top ten clones hold 1.8% of a sample with 600,000 to 750,000 clones, around 72% of them seen once. CD4+ cells underwent separation, giving CD45RA+ naive and CD45RA-negative memory subsets. For this clone: No antigen is known for it.

Germline loops: CDR1 SNHLY, CDR2 FYNNEI. Trimming shortened V by 4 bases and J by 8 bases, and 15 bases separated the two germline ends. The CDR3 is made up of 14 amino acids. Findings and caveats of the study: Some clonotypes were shared by all four sorted-subset donors, while others were not shared. The non-shared ones had lower generation probabilities than the shared ones.

Input material: memory CD4+ T cells sorted from blood. Indicated subset: CD45RA-negative fraction. The V and J genes are TRBV2 and TRBJ2-1; D unclear. The clonotype was recovered from a woman aged 25 to 45 in good health. The CDR3 protein is CASSATPSFYEQFF. DNA of the CDR3: TGTGCCAGCAGTGCCACACCTAGTTTCTATGAGCAGTTCTTC.